The 32 T cell receptor beta chains below were found in one sample sequenced in a study of cytomegalovirus exposure and HLA in healthy donors. This PCR relied on a set of 60 Vbeta primers and 13 Jbeta primers. Some clones are missing from TCRdb's copy, which holds only in-frame ones; the method was immunoSEQ multiplex PCR. The sample has approximately 100,000 clones; 50% to 80% are singletons. Sequences were obtained from PBMCs. The source is a man in his sixties in good health and CMV-seronegative.

This clone was detected only a few times. The chain is built from TRBV5-1 and TRBJ2-3; TRBD2 aligns across 14 bases. Germline assignment: CDR1 SGHRS and CDR2 YFSETQ. This CDR3 contains 17 residues. The ends lost 5 bases at V and 5 bases at J; junction bases unmatched: 10. CDR3 sequence (DNA): TGCGCCAGCAGGGACAGGCGGGGACTAGCGGGAGTAGATACGCAGTATTTT. It specifies CASRDRRGLAGVDTQYF.

The V call is TRBV11-2, the J call TRBJ2-7, with a tentative D call TRBD1 (5 bases). Trimming shortened V by 1 base and J by 3 bases, and 10 bases separated the two germline ends. Germline V gene sequence: CDR1 SGHAT, CDR2 FQNNGV. The CDR3 extends over 14 amino acids. CDR3 region: CASSLADSHYEQYF. The CDR3 nucleotides are TGTGCCAGCAGCTTAGCCGACAGTCACTACGAGCAGTACTTC.

The chain links TRBV18 to TRBJ2-3, with a tentative D call TRBD2 (7 bases). The CDR3 sequence is 18 residues long. The germline V gene has CDR1 KGHSH and CDR2 LQKENI. V lost 5 bases to trimming and J lost 0 bases, with 21 bases between them. The CDR3 region has the DNA TGTGCCAGCTCAACCCTTTCAGGCGGGGGCTCTAGCACAGATACGCAGTATTTT. Amino acids: CASSTLSGGGSSTDTQYF. Full variable domain (missing parts from reference TRBV18 and TRBJ2-3): NAGVMQNPRHLVRRRGQEARLRCSPMKGHSHVYWYRQLPEEGLKFMVYLQKENIIDESGMPKERFSAEFPKEGPSILRIQQVVRGDSAAYFCASSTLSGGGSSTDTQYFGPGTRLTVL.

V usage is TRBV19 and J usage is TRBJ1-1, with TRBD1 as a possible D gene (6 bases). This CDR3 contains 14 residues. V was pared by 5 bases and J by 6 bases, with 16 bases between. In germline, CDR1 is LNHDA, CDR2 SQIVND (reference sequence). Here the CDR3 reads CASSPNGGRSEAFF. DNA of the CDR3: TGTGCCAGTAGTCCCAATGGGGGCAGGTCTGAAGCTTTCTTT.

The rearrangement uses TRBV20-1 and TRBJ2-7, with 7 bases identical to TRBD1. With V trimmed by 6 bases and J by 4 bases, 3 bases remained unmatched. This CDR3 is 11 amino acids long. Germline V gives CDR1 DFQATT, CDR2 SNEGSKA (reference sequence). The CDR3 protein is CSAWDSYEQYF. Written as DNA, the CDR3 is TGCAGTGCATGGGACAGTTACGAGCAGTACTTC.

A few counts support this clone. The CDR3 spells CASGPGLAGGYSRNEQFF. CDR3 DNA: TGTGCCAGCGGGCCGGGACTAGCGGGAGGGTACAGTAGGAATGAGCAGTTCTTC. The V and J genes are TRBV6-4 and TRBJ2-1, with 16 positions matching TRBD2. The CDR3 is 18 residues long. Germline-derived CDR1 and CDR2 are MRHNA and SNTAGT. Trimming took 8 bases from V and 7 from J; bases not matched to a gene: 14.

The CDR3 DNA sequence: TGTGCCAGCAGCCAAGGTCGGAGCGGGCGGGAGTCCCACGAGCAGTACTTC. It is translated as CASSQGRSGRESHEQYF. J is TRBJ2-7 and V is TRBV4-2, with 7 bases matching TRBD2. CDR3 length: 17 amino acids. The V and J ends lost 1 base and 5 bases, in that order; junction bases with no gene match: 14. CDR1 and CDR2 from the germline V gene are LGHNA and YNFKEQ.

The CDR3 protein is CASSFLSRTENSNQPQHF. The CDR3 nucleotides read TGTGCCAGTAGTTTCTTGTCGAGGACAGAAAATAGCAATCAGCCCCAGCATTTT. The gene calls are TRBV19 and TRBJ1-5; possibly TRBD1 for D (6 bases). Trimming took 5 bases from V and 0 from J, leaving 20 bases between them. There are 18 residues in the CDR3. Germline V gene lookup returns CDR1 LNHDA and CDR2 SQIVND (reference sequence).

This clone was seen only once. The chain employs TRBV4-1 and TRBJ1-2, with 8 bases that match TRBD1. This CDR3 region has 14 residues. Germline loops: CDR1 MGHRA, CDR2 YSYEKL. Trimming took 1 base from V and 4 from J; bases not matched to a gene: 2. As DNA, the CDR3 is TGCGCCAGCAGCCAAGGACAGGGGAGCTATGGCTACACCTTC. Residues: CASSQGQGSYGYTF.

This chain joins TRBV6-5 and TRBJ2-3, with 8 bases fitting TRBD1. Germline V lookup: CDR1 MNHEY, CDR2 SVGAGI. This CDR3 has 15 residues. After removal of 5 bases from V and 4 bases from J, the junction contained 8 bases not matched to a gene. CDR3 DNA sequence: TGTGCCAGCAGTGCCGCCAGGGGGCTTGCAGATACGCAGTATTTT. It codes for CASSAARGLADTQYF.

The rearrangement links TRBV11-2 to TRBJ1-2, with 7 bases fitting TRBD1. Germline V gives CDR1 SGHAT, CDR2 FQNNGV. CDR3 length: 14 residues. The V gene end was trimmed by 0 bases and the J gene end by 7 bases; junction bases not matched to a gene: 5. The CDR3 sequence is CASSLEDRVSGYTF. The CDR3 DNA reads TGTGCCAGCAGCTTAGAAGACAGGGTCAGTGGCTACACCTTC.

The chain carries TRBV5-5 and TRBJ1-4; 10 nucleotides match TRBD1. V lost 4 bases to trimming and J lost 10 bases; unmatched junction nucleotides: 10. Germline-derived CDR1 and CDR2 are SGHKS and YYEKEE (reference sequence). This CDR3 region has 15 residues. In DNA form, the CDR3 reads TGTGCCAGCAGCCTGCCGGGACAGGGGTTGGGAAAACTGTTTTTT. Encoded protein: CASSLPGQGLGKLFF.

This clone was seen more than once but under ten times. The rearrangement links TRBV7-2 to TRBJ1-2; 7 bases map to TRBD1. This CDR3 has 15 amino acids. CDR1 is SGHTA, CDR2 FQGNSA, per germline. J gave up 4 bases and V 1 base, and 6 bases lay outside the gene matches. CDR3 amino acids: CASSLEMGQTYGYTF. DNA for the CDR3: TGTGCCAGCAGCTTAGAAATGGGACAGACCTATGGCTACACCTTC.

The chain recombines TRBV2 with TRBJ1-2; possibly TRBD1 for D (6 bases). CDR3 length equals 14 residues. CDR1 SNHLY and CDR2 FYNNEI come from the germline V gene. Trimming cost V 8 bases and J 4 bases, with 17 bases left between them. DNA of the CDR3: TGTGCCAGCGATTTTGCCAGGGGACGCTATGGCTACACCTTC. Its protein product is CASDFARGRYGYTF.

Written as DNA, the CDR3 is TGTGCCAGCAGCCAAGGAGGGCTTGGCGAGCAGTACTTC. Protein sequence: CASSQGGLGEQYF. This chain connects TRBV14 to TRBJ2-7; the D gene is possibly TRBD2 (5 bases). The CDR3 has 13 residues. V gave up 1 base and J gave up 6 bases, with 10 bases separating them. CDR1 is SGHDN and CDR2 is FVKESK in the germline V gene.

The chain employs TRBV9 and TRBJ2-7; D might be TRBD2 (7 bases). The germline V gene encodes CDR1 SGDLS and CDR2 YYNGEE. Trimming took 4 bases from V and 1 from J, leaving 12 bases between them. The CDR3 spans 14 residues. The CDR3: CASSPRGASYEQYF. In nucleotides, the CDR3 is TGTGCCAGCAGCCCTCGGGGGGCATCCTACGAGCAGTACTTC.

Turning to this clone: Other nucleotide sequences from this sample produce the same CDR3. J is TRBJ2-2 and V is TRBV5-1; 7 bases agree with TRBD2. This CDR3 has 16 amino acids. Germline V gene sequence: CDR1 SGHRS, CDR2 YFSETQ. Losses at the gene ends were 1 base for V and 0 bases for J; bases not matched to a gene: 3. This chain's CDR3 is CASSLPSGANTGELFF. In DNA, the CDR3 is TGCGCCAGCAGCTTGCCGAGCGGGGCGAACACCGGGGAGCTGTTTTTT.

The chain combines TRBV11-1 with TRBJ2-3; 10 bases agree with TRBD2. This CDR3 is 15 amino acids long. Germline assignment: CDR1 SGHAT and CDR2 FQDESV (reference sequence). Unmatched junction bases numbered 5, after V lost 5 bases and J lost 3 bases. The CDR3 loop is CASSLRLAGTDTQYF. DNA for the CDR3: TGTGCCAGCAGCCTTCGACTAGCGGGTACAGATACGCAGTATTTT.

The V gene is TRBV9, the J gene TRBJ1-3; D unresolved. This CDR3 has 17 amino acids. CDR1 and CDR2 from the germline V gene are SGDLS and YYNGEE. The V gene lost 1 base and the J gene lost 0 bases, with 14 bases spanning the gap. The CDR3 here is CASSVYPGSGSGNTIYF. The CDR3 DNA reads TGTGCCAGCAGCGTATACCCGGGGTCAGGCTCTGGAAACACCATATATTTT.

The V gene is TRBV5-1, the J gene TRBJ2-7; D might be TRBD1 (6 bases). Trimming took off 0 bases at V and 2 bases at J, with 9 bases between the two ends. CDR3 size: 14 residues. From germline, CDR1 is SGHRS and CDR2 YFSETQ. CDR3 DNA: TGCGCCAGCAGCTTGGACGGACAGACCTACGAGCAGTACTTC. The encoded protein is CASSLDGQTYEQYF.

The genes are TRBV9 and TRBJ1-4; 7 nucleotides align to TRBD1. V lost 4 bases, J lost 7 bases, and 10 bases stayed unmatched. The CDR3 contains 15 residues. From germline, CDR1 is SGDLS and CDR2 YYNGEE. CDR3 sequence: CASSPAGTATEKLFF. DNA for the CDR3: TGTGCCAGCAGCCCAGCCGGGACAGCGACTGAAAAACTGTTTTTT.

The genes are TRBV6-5 and TRBJ1-2; D is unclear. Germline assignment: CDR1 MNHEY and CDR2 SVGAGI. V was shortened by 6 bases and J by 8 bases, with 19 bases between the two germline ends. CDR3 length: 14 residues. The CDR3: CASRAGWPSGGYTF. The CDR3 DNA is TGTGCCAGCAGAGCCGGCTGGCCGTCGGGAGGCTACACCTTC.

J is TRBJ2-5 and V is TRBV7-2; TRBD2 agrees at 12 bases. The J segment lost 5 bases and the V segment lost 3 bases, leaving 10 bases of the junction unmatched. CDR1 is SGHTA and CDR2 is FQGNSA in the germline V gene. The CDR3 covers 17 residues. The CDR3 sequence is CASSFMASGRAPETQYF. CDR3 DNA: TGTGCCAGCAGCTTTATGGCTAGCGGGAGGGCCCCGGAGACCCAGTACTTC.

Of note for this clone: An end of the junction does not agree with germline; a read error may underlie this. The rearrangement joins TRBV5-4 to TRBJ2-3, with 14 bases lining up with TRBD2. The CDR3 is 17 residues long. Germline values: CDR1 SGHNT, CDR2 YYREEE (reference sequence). The DNA for the CDR3 is TGTGCCAACAGCCAGGGACTAGCGGGAGCCCACGGAGATACGCAGTATTTT. It specifies CANSQGLAGAHGDTQYF.

To note about this clone: Other nucleotide sequences in the sample specify the same CDR3. The gene calls are TRBV6-1 and TRBJ1-2; no clear D. The CDR3 loop spans 13 amino acids. V lost 8 bases and J lost 4, with 14 bases in between. Germline values: CDR1 MNHNS, CDR2 SASEGT. CDR3 in amino acids: CASVFRYGYGYTF. CDR3 in DNA: TGTGCCAGCGTTTTCAGGTACGGCTATGGCTACACCTTC.

This chain links TRBV9 with TRBJ2-5; no clear D gene. The end of the DNA aligns better with TRBJ2-7, so the J call may be wrong. The CDR3 is 13 residues long. Per the germline V gene, CDR1 is SGDLS and CDR2 is YYNGEE. The CDR3 DNA sequence: TGTGCCAGCAGCGTACAGGACTCCTACGAGCAGTACTTC. It yields the protein CASSVQDSYEQYF.

The chain carries TRBV19 and TRBJ1-1, with D possibly being TRBD1 (5 bases). The ends were cut back, 4 bases at V and 6 bases at J, with 18 bases in the middle. Germline V lookup: CDR1 LNHDA, CDR2 SQIVND (reference sequence). The CDR3 runs 15 residues. The CDR3 spells CASSTSKGSYPEAFF. As DNA, the CDR3 is TGTGCCAGTAGTACGTCCAAGGGGTCCTACCCTGAAGCTTTCTTT.

In this sample, this clone turned up once. The junction departs from germline at one end; a sequencing error may be responsible. The gene calls are TRBV7-7 and TRBJ2-2; D may be TRBD1 (8 bases). CDR3 size: 14 residues. Germline values: CDR1 SSHAT, CDR2 FNYEAQ (reference sequence). CDR3 nucleotides: TGTGCTAGCAGCCGTGGACAGGGACTAGGGGAGCTGTTTTTT. It is translated as CASSRGQGLGELFF.

There are a few counts of this clone. The chain couples TRBV7-2 to TRBJ1-1, with D uncertain. Trimming cost V 5 bases and J 0 bases, with 10 bases left between them. The CDR3 runs 14 residues. Per the germline V gene, CDR1 is SGHTA and CDR2 is FQGNSA. The CDR3 DNA reads TGTGCCAGCAGCCGACTGCAGCTGAACACTGAAGCTTTCTTT. The encoded protein is CASSRLQLNTEAFF.

The chain couples TRBV5-5 to TRBJ2-5; 7 bases line up with TRBD2. The J call may be wrong; the DNA end is better matched by TRBJ2-7. CDR1 is SGHKS, CDR2 YYEKEE, per germline (reference sequence). This CDR3 comprises 15 residues. CDR3 DNA: TGTGCCAGCAGCTTGTTTGGCGGGAGCTCCTACGAGCAGTACTTC. Translated, it gives CASSLFGGSSYEQYF.

This clone was counted between two and nine times. This sequence joins TRBV5-1 and TRBJ2-7, with 9 nucleotides matching TRBD1. CDR3 length: 15 residues. Per the germline V gene, CDR1 is SGHRS and CDR2 is YFSETQ. V lost 0 bases and J lost 2; bases outside the gene matches: 3. This CDR3 is CASSLVQGATYEQYF. The DNA for the CDR3 is TGCGCCAGCAGCTTGGTACAGGGGGCGACCTACGAGCAGTACTTC.

The chain joins TRBV2 to TRBJ2-7; 15 positions match TRBD2. The CDR3 totals 16 residues. The V segment lost 7 bases and the J segment 4 bases; nucleotides outside the gene matches: 8. CDR1 and CDR2 from the germline V gene are SNHLY and FYNNEI. In DNA form, the CDR3 reads TGTGCCAGCATCAACGGACTAGCGGGGGGGCAGTACGAGCAGTACTTC. Amino acid sequence: CASINGLAGGQYEQYF.